Presented here are 15 T cell receptor beta chains from one specimen sequenced in a study of Ad26.COV2.S vaccination and SARS-CoV-2 variants. The method was immunoSEQ multiplex PCR; TCRdb's version includes in-frame clones alone and lacks a portion of them. The sample records about 180,000 clones, roughly 85% being singletons. Sequenced here: peripheral blood, sampled after recovery from COVID-19. Every receptor here comes from a human donor who had recovered from COVID-19.

V usage is TRBV24-1 and J usage is TRBJ2-3, with a weak D call TRBD2 (7 bases). This CDR3 is 14 amino acids long. Trimming removed 4 bases from V and 4 bases from J, with 11 bases in between. In germline, CDR1 is KGHDR, CDR2 SFDVKD. For the CDR3, the DNA is TGTGCCACCAGTGACCGGGGGGCACCAGATACGCAGTATTTT. Protein sequence: CATSDRGAPDTQYF.

This rearrangement joins TRBV10-2 to TRBJ1-1, with a tentative D call TRBD1 (5 bases). V lost 7 bases to trimming and J lost 2 bases, with 17 bases between them. The CDR3 loop spans 15 amino acids. Germline V gene data show CDR1 as WSHSY and CDR2 as SAAADI. The CDR3 reads CASNELGRGNTEAFF. In nucleotides, the CDR3 is TGCGCCAGCAACGAATTGGGACGGGGCAACACTGAAGCTTTCTTT.

The chain has TRBV11-2 and TRBJ2-3; D is undetermined. In germline, CDR1 is SGHAT, CDR2 FQNNGV. The CDR3 is 14 amino acids. V lost 1 base and J 6 bases, leaving 11 bases between the germline ends. CDR3 nucleotide sequence: TGTGCCAGCAGCTTAGTGGTAGTGGGGGATACGCAGTATTTT. Translating it yields CASSLVVVGDTQYF. The complete variable domain, with remaining parts taken from reference TRBV11-2 and TRBJ2-3, reads EAGVAQSPRYKIIEKRQSVAFWCNPISGHATLYWYQQILGQGPKLLIQFQNNGVVDDSQLPKDRFSAERLKGVDSTLKIQPAKLEDSAVYLCASSLVVVGDTQYFGPGTRLTVL.

This chain connects TRBV30 to TRBJ1-1; TRBD1 matches 7 bases. The CDR3 is made up of 15 amino acids. The V segment lost 5 bases and the J segment 0 bases; nucleotides outside the gene matches: 9. Germline V CDR1 and CDR2: GTSNPN, SVGIG (reference sequence). As DNA, the CDR3 is TGTGCCTGGGGTAGGGACAGTAACATGAACACTGAAGCTTTCTTT. Residues: CAWGRDSNMNTEAFF.

CDR3 nucleotide sequence: TGTGCCTGGAGTGTAAGGAGTGGAGCCGGGGAGCTGTTTTTT. Its translation: CAWSVRSGAGELFF. The J gene is TRBJ2-2, the V gene TRBV30; D not certain. The CDR3 has 14 amino acids. Deletions cut 0 bases from V and 6 bases from J, with 11 bases between. Germline V gene data show CDR1 as GTSNPN and CDR2 as SVGIG (reference sequence). The variable domain in full, completed from reference TRBV30 and TRBJ2-2, reads SQTIHQWPATLVQPVGSPLSLECTVEGTSNPNLYWYRQAAGRGLQLLFYSVGIGQISSEVPQNLSASRPQDRQFILSSKKLLLSDSGFYLCAWSVRSGAGELFFGEGSRLTVL.

The V call is TRBV21-1, the J call TRBJ2-4; the DNA was not used to check the table's D call, TRBD1. TRBV21-1 is a pseudogene. The CDR3 extends over 17 amino acids. CDR3 in amino acids: CASSKGKGATAKNIQYF. The CDR3 region has the DNA TGTGCCAGCAGCAAAGGAAAAGGGGCGACCGCCAAAAACATTCAGTACTTC.

J is TRBJ2-6 and V is TRBV12-5, with a weak D call TRBD2 (5 bases). Germline CDR1 reads LGHNT; CDR2 reads FRNRAP. This CDR3 spans 13 amino acids. Trimming took off 10 bases at V and 3 bases at J, with 10 bases between the two ends. The CDR3: CATSRSGANVLTF. DNA for the CDR3: TGTGCTACTAGCCGCAGTGGGGCCAACGTCCTGACTTTC.

V usage is TRBV19 and J usage is TRBJ2-3; no reliable D call. Trimming stripped 7 bases from V and 3 bases from J, with 14 bases between. Germline V gene lookup returns CDR1 LNHDA and CDR2 SQIVND (reference sequence). The CDR3 covers 14 residues. CDR3 region: CASTPWSWTDTQYF. The CDR3 DNA follows: TGTGCCAGTACCCCTTGGAGTTGGACAGATACGCAGTATTTT.

The chain has TRBV5-5 and TRBJ1-2; no clear D gene. The length of the CDR3 is 15 residues. V dropped 1 base and J dropped 4 bases, with 14 bases sitting between them. Germline V gene data show CDR1 as SGHKS and CDR2 as YYEKEE (reference sequence). CDR3 amino acids: CASSLLSAAGYGYTF. The CDR3 DNA follows: TGTGCCAGCAGCTTGTTGAGCGCGGCGGGCTATGGCTACACCTTC.

This chain uses TRBV19 with TRBJ2-7, with 12 bases lining up with TRBD2. The CDR3 totals 18 residues. V was pared by 5 bases and J by 2 bases, with 13 bases of the junction left unmatched. Germline V lookup: CDR1 LNHDA, CDR2 SQIVND (reference sequence). The CDR3 is CASSPTLGLAGNTYEQYF. For the CDR3, the DNA is TGTGCCAGTAGTCCCACCCTCGGACTAGCGGGGAATACCTACGAGCAGTACTTC.

This sequence joins TRBV5-1 and TRBJ1-6, with 9 bases identical to TRBD1. With 4 bases clipped from V and 9 bases from J, the junction kept 8 bases outside the gene matches. The CDR3 has 15 amino acids. Germline V gene lookup returns CDR1 SGHRS and CDR2 YFSETQ. In DNA form, the CDR3 reads TGCGCCAGCAGCGCCTGGACAGGGGAAGGTTCACCCCTCCACTTT. It encodes CASSAWTGEGSPLHF.

The V call is TRBV5-1, the J call TRBJ1-2, with D tentatively TRBD1 (5 bases). The CDR3 runs 14 residues. Trimming left V 4 bases short and J 3 bases short, with 13 bases between. The germline CDR1 and CDR2 sequences are SGHRS and YFSETQ. The CDR3 coding sequence is TGCGCCAGCAGCCTCGGGACGGACCACTATGGCTACACCTTC. Amino acid sequence: CASSLGTDHYGYTF.

The J gene is TRBJ1-3, the V gene TRBV27; D may be TRBD1 (6 bases). V was shortened by 5 bases and J by 4 bases, with 12 bases between the two germline ends. This CDR3 contains 14 residues. Germline CDR1 MNHEY, CDR2 SMNVEV (reference sequence). Here the CDR3 reads CASSEATGGNTIYF. The CDR3 region has the DNA TGTGCCAGCAGTGAAGCGACAGGCGGAAACACCATATATTTT.

The rearrangement uses TRBV28 and TRBJ2-5; 8 nucleotides match TRBD2. With V trimmed by 4 bases and J by 7 bases, 11 bases remained unmatched. CDR3 length equals 15 residues. CDR1 and CDR2 from the germline V gene are MDHEN and SYDVKM. This CDR3 is CASSSPSGGGGTQYF. The CDR3 DNA reads as TGTGCCAGCAGTTCCCCCAGCGGGGGCGGGGGGACCCAGTACTTC. Together with reference TRBV28 and TRBJ2-5, the CDR3 gives the full variable domain: DVKVTQSSRYLVKRTGEKVFLECVQDMDHENMFWYRQDPGLGLRLIYFSYDVKMKEKGDIPEGYSVSREKKERFSLILESASTNQTSMYLCASSSPSGGGGTQYFGPGTRLLVL.

This chain uses TRBV11-1 with TRBJ1-1; a weak D match, TRBD1 (5 bases). CDR3 length: 15 residues. Germline loops: CDR1 SGHAT, CDR2 FQDESV (reference sequence). V lost 2 bases to trimming and J lost 1 base, with 11 bases between them. The DNA of the CDR3 is TGTGCCAGCAGCTTAAGAGGGGTTGCGAACACTGAAGCTTTCTTT. Protein: CASSLRGVANTEAFF.